One sample yielded the 2 T cell receptor beta chains listed below, sequenced in a study of T cell responses to AZD1222 COVID-19 vaccine. Produced via immunoSEQ multiplex PCR; TCRdb's table is partial and in-frame only. The sample includes 80,000 to 90,000 clones, roughly 88% seen only once; the top ten take around 4.5%. The sequences come from peripheral blood, collected on day 0 of MenACWY control vaccination. The receptors shown here come from an adult in good health.

The chain combines TRBV24-1 with TRBJ1-2; perhaps TRBD1 as D (6 bases). Germline CDR1 reads KGHDR; CDR2 reads SFDVKD. V lost 3 bases to trimming and J lost 4 bases, with 11 bases between them. The CDR3 loop spans 14 amino acids. CDR3 in amino acids: CATSDVSTGYGYTF. DNA for the CDR3: TGTGCCACCAGTGATGTCTCGACAGGCTATGGCTACACCTTC.

The J gene is TRBJ2-2, the V gene TRBV7-7, with 7 bases lining up with TRBD1. V shed 5 bases, J shed 4 bases, and the junction held 10 bases outside the gene matches. Germline V gene data show CDR1 as SSHAT and CDR2 as FNYEAQ (reference sequence). The CDR3 has 16 residues. The CDR3 here is CASSPGQEVATGELFF. CDR3 coding DNA: TGTGCCAGCAGCCCCGGACAGGAGGTGGCCACCGGGGAGCTGTTTTTT.